The text below deals with one T cell receptor (beta chain). This sample is drawn from a study of blood T cell repertoires in COVID-19. The wider study: The United States, Italy and Spain provided the acute and convalescent COVID-19 samples. PBMCs, B-cell-depleted T cells, or T cells provided the cDNA or gDNA that made up the material.

Original processing notes: Amplification with reference gene primers provided the estimates of nucleated cell counts. TCRdb's table, derived via immunoSEQ multiplex PCR, lists solely in-frame clones and lacks some. Clonal size and the V and J genes are those of that table, whereas D and trimming came from the DNA. The sample consists of some 260,000 clones, around 90% of them appearing once. Germline V gene sequence: CDR1 ENHRY, CDR2 SYGVKD. The germline V and J ends were trimmed by 0 bases and 0 bases, with 7 bases remaining between them. There are 15 residues in the CDR3. The rearrangement joins TRBV10-3 to TRBJ2-3; tentative D call: TRBD2 (5 bases). This TCR came from a woman in her 30s with acute or convalescent COVID-19. Sequenced sample: peripheral blood. The CDR3: CAISESGVSTDTQYF. The CDR3 nucleotides are TGTGCCATCAGTGAGTCCGGGGTGAGCACAGATACGCAGTATTTT.